These 23 T cell receptor beta chains originate from one sample sequenced in a study of blood T cell repertoires in COVID-19. Some clones are missing from TCRdb's copy, which holds only in-frame ones; the method was immunoSEQ multiplex PCR. Of 210,000 or so clones in the sample, over 80% were seen once. Source material: peripheral blood. The receptors derive from a human donor in a cohort sampled during active COVID-19.

The rearrangement links TRBV5-6 to TRBJ1-2; 7 bases are shared with TRBD1. This CDR3 region has 13 residues. Germline CDR1 is SGHDT and CDR2 is YYEEEE. Trimming removed 2 bases from V and 8 bases from J; junction bases left unmatched: 6. The CDR3 nucleotides read TGTGCCAGCAGCTTTCCAGGGGGAGGAGGCTACACCTTC. Its protein is CASSFPGGGGYTF. Combining the CDR3 with reference TRBV5-6 and TRBJ1-2 gives the whole variable domain DAGVTQSPTHLIKTRGQQVTLRCSPKSGHDTVSWYQQALGQGPQFIFQYYEEEERQRGNFPDRFSGHQFPNYSSELNVNALLLGDSALYLCASSFPGGGGYTFGSGTRLTVV.

The V and J genes are TRBV7-9 and TRBJ2-1, with a tentative D call TRBD2 (5 bases). The germline V gene encodes CDR1 SEHNR and CDR2 FQNEAQ (reference sequence). V was shortened by 5 bases and J by 8 bases, with 7 bases between the two germline ends. CDR3 size: 11 residues. The CDR3 protein is CASSPSYEQFF. The DNA for the CDR3 is TGTGCCAGCAGCCCTAGCTATGAGCAGTTCTTC.

This chain links TRBV28 with TRBJ1-1; unclear D gene. Deletions cut 5 bases from V and 5 bases from J, with 15 bases between. This CDR3 comprises 14 residues. Germline V gene sequence: CDR1 MDHEN, CDR2 SYDVKM. The CDR3 nucleotides are TGTGCCAGCAGTCTGAGGGCCTCAAGGACTGAAGCTTTCTTT. This gives the protein CASSLRASRTEAFF.

The V and J genes are TRBV7-2 and TRBJ1-5; possibly TRBD1 for D (6 bases). Germline CDR1 reads SGHTA; CDR2 reads FQGNSA. The CDR3 has 14 residues. Trimming stripped 1 base from V and 4 bases from J, with 8 bases between. The CDR3 here is CASSLGGRNQPQHF. For the CDR3, the DNA is TGTGCCAGCAGCTTAGGGGGGCGTAATCAGCCCCAGCATTTT.

This clone has a single count. This chain connects TRBV6-2 or TRBV6-3 to TRBJ2-7, with 14 bases matching TRBD2. V was clipped by 4 bases and J by 2 bases; unmatched bases: 4. The germline V gene encodes CDR1 MNHEY and CDR2 SVGEGT. This CDR3 spans 16 amino acids. The CDR3 here is CASSLKGLAGAYEQYF. DNA for the CDR3: TGTGCCAGCAGTTTAAAGGGACTAGCGGGAGCCTACGAGCAGTACTTC.

The V and J genes are TRBV19 and TRBJ1-2; D may be TRBD1 (5 bases). Germline V lookup: CDR1 LNHDA, CDR2 SQIVND (reference sequence). Trimming took off 1 base at V and 0 bases at J, with 15 bases between the two ends. The CDR3 runs to 17 residues. CDR3 bases: TGTGCCAGTAGTATAGGAGCCAGGGCCTATTCTAACTATGGCTACACCTTC. Protein product: CASSIGARAYSNYGYTF. Based on the CDR3 plus reference TRBV19 and TRBJ1-2, the full variable domain is DGGITQSPKYLFRKEGQNVTLSCEQNLNHDAMYWYRQDPGQGLRLIYYSQIVNDFQKGDIAEGYSVSREKKESFPLTVTSAQKNPTAFYLCASSIGARAYSNYGYTFGSGTRLTVV.

The count of this clone is one. A junction end diverges from the germline sequence, so it may reflect a read error. The rearrangement links TRBV2 to TRBJ2-5, with TRBD2 matching 13 bases. Germline V gives CDR1 SNHLY, CDR2 FYNNEI. CDR3 length: 16 residues. The CDR3 loop reads CASSPTSGRAQGTQYF. Here the CDR3 DNA reads TGTGCCAGCAGTCCTACTAGCGGGAGGGCCCAAGGGACCCAGTACTTC.

CDR3 sequence: CASSRTTGGWTDTQYF. CDR3 nucleotides: TGTGCCAGCAGTCGCACAACAGGGGGCTGGACAGATACGCAGTATTTT. This chain connects TRBV7-6 to TRBJ2-3, with 9 bases identical to TRBD1. The CDR3 totals 16 residues. The V gene's germline CDR1 is SGHVS and CDR2 FNYEAQ. J lost 3 bases, V lost 6 bases, and 10 bases had no gene match.

This clone was counted at least ten times. V usage is TRBV28 and J usage is TRBJ2-5; 7 positions agree with TRBD1. CDR1 and CDR2 (germline): MDHEN, SYDVKM. The CDR3 loop spans 14 amino acids. V was clipped by 3 bases and J by 7 bases; unmatched bases: 8. The CDR3 sequence is CASSFGTDYWTQYF. DNA of the CDR3: TGTGCCAGCAGTTTCGGGACAGATTATTGGACCCAGTACTTC.

This clone was detected only once. The V and J genes are TRBV5-1 and TRBJ2-7, with 9 bases matching TRBD2. The CDR3 sequence is 15 residues long. Losses at the gene ends were 1 base for V and 7 bases for J; bases not matched to a gene: 9. Germline loops: CDR1 SGHRS, CDR2 YFSETQ. The CDR3 region is CASSLWREGPREQYF. CDR3 DNA: TGCGCCAGCAGCTTGTGGCGGGAGGGCCCTCGGGAGCAGTACTTC.

This chain joins TRBV9 and TRBJ1-6; tentative D call: TRBD1 (6 bases). Looked up from germline, CDR1 is SGDLS and CDR2 is YYNGEE. With 4 bases removed from V and 9 bases from J, the gap between germline ends came to 17 bases. The length of the CDR3 is 15 residues. The CDR3, as DNA: TGTGCCAGCAGCAAGGGAGTCGGACAGTTTTCACCCCTCCACTTT. Residues: CASSKGVGQFSPLHF. Based on the CDR3 plus reference TRBV9 and TRBJ1-6, the full variable domain is DSGVTQTPKHLITATGQRVTLRCSPRSGDLSVYWYQQSLDQGLQFLIQYYNGEERAKGNILERFSAQQFPDLHSELNLSSLELGDSALYFCASSKGVGQFSPLHFGNGTRLTVT.

The genes are TRBV7-8 and TRBJ2-5; 7 bases align to TRBD1. CDR1 SGHVS and CDR2 FQNEAQ come from the germline V gene. V lost 6 bases to trimming and J lost 2 bases; unmatched junction nucleotides: 12. This CDR3 has 16 residues. CDR3 DNA: TGTGCCAGCAGGCATCGGGACAGCCATTTTCAAGAGACCCAGTACTTC. It encodes CASRHRDSHFQETQYF.

The rearrangement links TRBV6-6 to TRBJ1-3; D uncertain. CDR1 and CDR2 from the germline V gene are MNHNY and SVGAGI (reference sequence). The length of the CDR3 is 13 residues. V gave up 10 bases and J gave up 4 bases, with 14 bases separating them. The CDR3 DNA sequence: TGTGCCACCTCGGCGTGGGCCGGAAACACCATATATTTT. Translating gives CATSAWAGNTIYF.

This clone occurred a few times. The chain is built from TRBV11-1 and TRBJ1-1, with TRBD1 identical over 7 bases. CDR3 length: 13 residues. Per the germline V gene, CDR1 is SGHAT and CDR2 is FQDESV (reference sequence). With 5 bases clipped from V and 7 bases from J, the junction kept 7 bases outside the gene matches. CDR3 in DNA: TGTGCCAGCAGCCCCGACAGGGCGGTTGAAGCTTTCTTT. Its translation: CASSPDRAVEAFF. Full variable domain (remainder filled in from reference TRBV11-1 and TRBJ1-1): EAEVAQSPRYKITEKSQAVAFWCDPISGHATLYWYRQILGQGPELLVQFQDESVVDDSQLPKDRFSAERLKGVDSTLKIQPAELGDSAMYLCASSPDRAVEAFFGQGTRLTVV.

J is TRBJ2-5 and V is TRBV9; 8 bases line up with TRBD2. Germline trimming cut 4 bases from V and 5 bases from J; bases unmatched to any gene: 7. The CDR3 covers 14 residues. Per the germline V gene, CDR1 is SGDLS and CDR2 is YYNGEE. CDR3 in DNA: TGTGCCAGCAGCCCCCCGGGGGGGGAGGAGACCCAGTACTTC. Its translation is CASSPPGGEETQYF.

V gene TRBV11-2 combines with J gene TRBJ1-2, with D possibly TRBD1 on 6 matching bases. Trimming took 3 bases from V and 4 from J, leaving 9 bases between them. Germline lookup yields CDR1 SGHAT and CDR2 FQNNGV. The CDR3 loop spans 13 amino acids. CDR3 residues: CASSFIGGYGYTF. The CDR3 DNA sequence: TGTGCCAGCAGCTTTATAGGGGGCTATGGCTACACCTTC.

This chain uses TRBV7-2 with TRBJ2-2, with TRBD2 matching over 7 bases. The CDR3 contains 17 residues. Germline loops: CDR1 SGHTA, CDR2 FQGNSA. V lost 2 bases, J lost 1 base, and 7 bases stayed unmatched. In DNA, the CDR3 is TGTGCCAGCAGCTTACGGGCAGCGGGAAGGAACACCGGGGAGCTGTTTTTT. Translation gives CASSLRAAGRNTGELFF.

The chain couples TRBV6-6 to TRBJ1-5; the D gene is possibly TRBD1 (5 bases). Trimming removed 0 bases at V and 5 bases at J, with 11 bases between. Germline V gene data show CDR1 as MNHNY and CDR2 as SVGAGI (reference sequence). The CDR3 has 15 amino acids. The CDR3 coding sequence is TGTGCCAGCAGTTACTCGGGGCCGGCGTATCAGCCCCAGCATTTT. It translates to CASSYSGPAYQPQHF.

The count of this clone is one. The chain uses TRBV29-1 and TRBJ1-1; 11 nucleotides line up with TRBD1. The germline V gene has CDR1 SQVTM and CDR2 ANQGSEA. The CDR3 is 13 residues long. J gave up 5 bases and V 7 bases, and 6 bases lay outside the gene matches. CDR3 amino acids: CSGGQGDRTEAFF. CDR3 in DNA: TGCAGCGGGGGACAGGGGGATCGGACTGAAGCTTTCTTT.

This chain uses TRBV29-1 with TRBJ1-1; weak D call: TRBD1 (6 bases). Trimming removed 4 bases from V and 6 bases from J, with 15 bases in between. The CDR3 is 13 amino acids. Looked up from germline, CDR1 is SQVTM and CDR2 is ANQGSEA. This CDR3 is CSVASGASPEAFF. The CDR3 region has the DNA TGCAGCGTTGCTTCAGGGGCCTCACCTGAAGCTTTCTTT.

This clone was picked up a small number of times. The chain employs TRBV2 and TRBJ1-5; D uncertain. Trimming took off 7 bases at V and 3 bases at J, with 7 bases between the two ends. Germline loops: CDR1 SNHLY, CDR2 FYNNEI. The CDR3 is made up of 12 amino acids. The CDR3 region has the DNA TGTGCCAGCAACCAGAACAATCAGCCCCAGCATTTT. Translating it yields CASNQNNQPQHF.

V gene TRBV19 combines with J gene TRBJ1-1; D is unresolved. V lost 5 bases and J lost 5, with 18 bases in between. Germline values: CDR1 LNHDA, CDR2 SQIVND (reference sequence). The CDR3 extends over 15 amino acids. DNA for the CDR3: TGTGCCAGTAGTCTCGGACGGGCGGGTTGGACTGAAGCTTTCTTT. Residues: CASSLGRAGWTEAFF.

The chain recombines TRBV28 with TRBJ1-1, with 9 nucleotides matching TRBD1. CDR1 is MDHEN, CDR2 SYDVKM, per germline. The CDR3 has 14 residues. Trimming removed 6 bases from V and 1 base from J; junction bases left unmatched: 3. CDR3 protein: CASRPGQGNTEAFF. CDR3 DNA: TGTGCCAGCAGGCCGGGACAGGGGAACACTGAAGCTTTCTTT.